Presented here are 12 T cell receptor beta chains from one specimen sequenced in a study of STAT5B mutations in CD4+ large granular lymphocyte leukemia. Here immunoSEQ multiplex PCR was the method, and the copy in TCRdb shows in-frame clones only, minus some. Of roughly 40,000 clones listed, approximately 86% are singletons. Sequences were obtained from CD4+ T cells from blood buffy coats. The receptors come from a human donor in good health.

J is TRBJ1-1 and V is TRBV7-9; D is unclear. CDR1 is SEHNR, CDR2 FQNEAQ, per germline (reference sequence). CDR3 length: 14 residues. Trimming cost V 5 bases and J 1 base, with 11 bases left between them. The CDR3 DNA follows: TGTGCCAGCAGCCCCTTGCAGGAGAACACTGAAGCTTTCTTT. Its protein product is CASSPLQENTEAFF.

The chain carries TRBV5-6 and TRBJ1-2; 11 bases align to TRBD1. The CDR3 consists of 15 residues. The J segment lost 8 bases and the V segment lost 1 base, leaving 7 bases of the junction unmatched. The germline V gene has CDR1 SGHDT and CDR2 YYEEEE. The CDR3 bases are TGTGCCAGCAGCTTGAGGGACAGGGGGTCGAAGGGCTACACCTTC. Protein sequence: CASSLRDRGSKGYTF.

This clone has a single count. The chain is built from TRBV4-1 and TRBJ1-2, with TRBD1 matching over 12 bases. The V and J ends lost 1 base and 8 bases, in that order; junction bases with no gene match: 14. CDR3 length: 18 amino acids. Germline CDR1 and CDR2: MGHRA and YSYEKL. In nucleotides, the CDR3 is TGCGCCAGCAGCCAAGGTTACTACCAGGGACAGGGGGCTAGGGGCTACACCTTC. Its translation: CASSQGYYQGQGARGYTF.

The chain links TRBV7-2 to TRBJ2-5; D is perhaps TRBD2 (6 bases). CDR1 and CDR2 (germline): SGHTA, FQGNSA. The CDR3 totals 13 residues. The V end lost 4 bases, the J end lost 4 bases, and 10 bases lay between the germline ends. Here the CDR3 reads CASSYLGGETQYF. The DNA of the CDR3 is TGTGCCAGCAGCTACTTGGGAGGAGAGACCCAGTACTTC.

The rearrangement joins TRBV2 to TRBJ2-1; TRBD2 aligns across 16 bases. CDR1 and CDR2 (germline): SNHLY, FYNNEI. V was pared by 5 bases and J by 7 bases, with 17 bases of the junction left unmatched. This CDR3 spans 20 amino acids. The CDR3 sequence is CASSPPPGLAGGLSLNEQFF. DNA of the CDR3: TGTGCCAGCAGTCCCCCCCCGGGACTAGCGGGAGGGTTGAGTTTAAATGAGCAGTTCTTC.

This chain's CDR3 is CATSRGPTGAMGDTIYF. In DNA, the CDR3 is TGTGCCACCAGCAGAGGCCCGACGGGGGCGATGGGGGACACCATATATTTT. The chain employs TRBV15 and TRBJ1-3, with D perhaps matching TRBD1 (6 bases). The germline V and J ends were trimmed by 1 base and 8 bases, with 21 bases remaining between them. The CDR3 totals 17 residues. Germline V CDR1 and CDR2: LNHNV, YYDKDF (reference sequence). Full variable domain (outside the CDR3, taken from reference TRBV15 and TRBJ1-3): DAMVIQNPRYQVTQFGKPVTLSCSQTLNHNVMYWYQQKSSQAPKLLFHYYDKDFNNEADTPDNFQSRRPNTSFCFLDIRSPGLGDTAMYLCATSRGPTGAMGDTIYFGEGSWLTVV.

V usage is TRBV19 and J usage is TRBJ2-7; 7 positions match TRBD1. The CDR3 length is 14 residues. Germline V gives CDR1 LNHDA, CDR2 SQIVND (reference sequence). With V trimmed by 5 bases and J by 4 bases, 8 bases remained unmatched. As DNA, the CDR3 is TGTGCCAGTAGTTCCTACAGGGGTCTATACGAGCAGTACTTC. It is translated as CASSSYRGLYEQYF.

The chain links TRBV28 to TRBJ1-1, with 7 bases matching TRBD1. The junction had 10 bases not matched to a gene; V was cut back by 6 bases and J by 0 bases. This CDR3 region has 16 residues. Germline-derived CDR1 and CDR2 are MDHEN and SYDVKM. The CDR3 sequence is CASRLRGGGMNTEAFF. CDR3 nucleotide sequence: TGTGCCAGCAGGTTACGGGGAGGGGGCATGAACACTGAAGCTTTCTTT.

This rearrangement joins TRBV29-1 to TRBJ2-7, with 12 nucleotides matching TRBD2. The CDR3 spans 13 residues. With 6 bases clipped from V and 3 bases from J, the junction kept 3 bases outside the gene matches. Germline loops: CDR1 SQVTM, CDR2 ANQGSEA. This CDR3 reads CSVVTSGSYEQYF. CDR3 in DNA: TGCAGCGTGGTGACTAGCGGGAGCTACGAGCAGTACTTC.

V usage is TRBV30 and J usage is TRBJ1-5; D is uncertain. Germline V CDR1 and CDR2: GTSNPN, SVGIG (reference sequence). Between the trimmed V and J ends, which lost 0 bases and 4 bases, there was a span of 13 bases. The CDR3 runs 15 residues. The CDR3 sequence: CAWSVLGRVNQPQHF. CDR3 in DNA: TGTGCCTGGAGTGTACTGGGTAGGGTTAATCAGCCCCAGCATTTT.

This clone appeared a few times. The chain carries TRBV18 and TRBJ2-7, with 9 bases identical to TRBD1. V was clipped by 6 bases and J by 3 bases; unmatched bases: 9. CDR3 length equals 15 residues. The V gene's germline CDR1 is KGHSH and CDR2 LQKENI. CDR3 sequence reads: CASSPGGTGNYEQYF. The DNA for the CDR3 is TGTGCCAGCTCCCCCGGAGGGACAGGGAACTACGAGCAGTACTTC. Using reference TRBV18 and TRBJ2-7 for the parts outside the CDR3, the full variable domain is NAGVMQNPRHLVRRRGQEARLRCSPMKGHSHVYWYRQLPEEGLKFMVYLQKENIIDESGMPKERFSAEFPKEGPSILRIQQVVRGDSAAYFCASSPGGTGNYEQYFGPGTRLTVT.

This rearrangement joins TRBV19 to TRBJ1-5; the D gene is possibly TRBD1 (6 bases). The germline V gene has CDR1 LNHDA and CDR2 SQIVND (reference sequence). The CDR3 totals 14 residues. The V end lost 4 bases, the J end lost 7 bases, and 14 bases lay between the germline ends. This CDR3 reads CASSKQGSDQPQHF. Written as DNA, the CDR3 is TGTGCCAGTAGTAAACAGGGATCCGACCAGCCCCAGCATTTT.